The source of this TCR beta chain is a study of T cells in Graves' hyperthyroidism and ophthalmopathy. This CDR3 is 16 amino acids long. Per the germline V gene, CDR1 is LNHDA and CDR2 is SQIVND (reference sequence). After removal of 0 bases from V and 0 bases from J, the junction contained 2 bases not matched to a gene. Uncontrolled infection, other autoimmune disease, pregnancy or lactation barred patients from enrollment. PBMCs came from 10 ml fresh peripheral blood. Researchers took RNA transcripts and amplified the TCR beta CDR3 regions from them. In the first-round RT-PCR of the TCR CDR3, the HTBI primer set was used. Each CDR3 protein is one row after TCRdb ran MiXCR on the multiplex PCR reads. Of 300,000 to 450,000 distinct CDR3 sequences in the sample, about a sixth were seen once. The table lists this clonotype with a few counts.

Sequences were obtained from blood. The receptor comes from a young woman with Graves' hyperthyroidism that later progressed to Graves' ophthalmopathy. The rearrangement uses TRBV19 and TRBJ1-1; 9 bases fit TRBD1. In nucleotides, the CDR3 is TGTGCCAGTAGTATAGACCGGGACAGGGTGAACACTGAAGCTTTCTTT. It translates to CASSIDRDRVNTEAFF.